This TCR beta chain was observed in a study of blood T cell repertoires in COVID-19. The wider study: The United States, Italy and Spain were the sources of the acute and convalescent COVID-19 samples. The analysed material was cDNA or gDNA that came from T cells, B-cell-depleted T cells, or PBMCs.

V was pared by 4 bases and J by 4 bases, with 4 bases of the junction left unmatched. The CDR3 totals 14 residues. CDR1 is SGHNT and CDR2 is YYREEE in the germline V gene (reference sequence). Per the study methods: Counts of nucleated cells, estimated from reference gene primer amplification, were obtained. Here immunoSEQ multiplex PCR was the method, and the copy in TCRdb shows in-frame clones only, minus some. The V and J calls and the clone size are those of that table, but D and trimming were determined from the DNA. The sample has hundreds of thousands of clones; around 90% are singletons. The chain joins TRBV5-4 to TRBJ2-3; 9 bases fit TRBD1. The sequence came from a man aged 60 to 75 who had recovered from COVID-19. What was sequenced was peripheral blood. CDR3 sequence: CASSARQGADTQYF. The CDR3 coding sequence is TGTGCCAGCAGCGCCCGACAGGGGGCAGATACGCAGTATTTT.